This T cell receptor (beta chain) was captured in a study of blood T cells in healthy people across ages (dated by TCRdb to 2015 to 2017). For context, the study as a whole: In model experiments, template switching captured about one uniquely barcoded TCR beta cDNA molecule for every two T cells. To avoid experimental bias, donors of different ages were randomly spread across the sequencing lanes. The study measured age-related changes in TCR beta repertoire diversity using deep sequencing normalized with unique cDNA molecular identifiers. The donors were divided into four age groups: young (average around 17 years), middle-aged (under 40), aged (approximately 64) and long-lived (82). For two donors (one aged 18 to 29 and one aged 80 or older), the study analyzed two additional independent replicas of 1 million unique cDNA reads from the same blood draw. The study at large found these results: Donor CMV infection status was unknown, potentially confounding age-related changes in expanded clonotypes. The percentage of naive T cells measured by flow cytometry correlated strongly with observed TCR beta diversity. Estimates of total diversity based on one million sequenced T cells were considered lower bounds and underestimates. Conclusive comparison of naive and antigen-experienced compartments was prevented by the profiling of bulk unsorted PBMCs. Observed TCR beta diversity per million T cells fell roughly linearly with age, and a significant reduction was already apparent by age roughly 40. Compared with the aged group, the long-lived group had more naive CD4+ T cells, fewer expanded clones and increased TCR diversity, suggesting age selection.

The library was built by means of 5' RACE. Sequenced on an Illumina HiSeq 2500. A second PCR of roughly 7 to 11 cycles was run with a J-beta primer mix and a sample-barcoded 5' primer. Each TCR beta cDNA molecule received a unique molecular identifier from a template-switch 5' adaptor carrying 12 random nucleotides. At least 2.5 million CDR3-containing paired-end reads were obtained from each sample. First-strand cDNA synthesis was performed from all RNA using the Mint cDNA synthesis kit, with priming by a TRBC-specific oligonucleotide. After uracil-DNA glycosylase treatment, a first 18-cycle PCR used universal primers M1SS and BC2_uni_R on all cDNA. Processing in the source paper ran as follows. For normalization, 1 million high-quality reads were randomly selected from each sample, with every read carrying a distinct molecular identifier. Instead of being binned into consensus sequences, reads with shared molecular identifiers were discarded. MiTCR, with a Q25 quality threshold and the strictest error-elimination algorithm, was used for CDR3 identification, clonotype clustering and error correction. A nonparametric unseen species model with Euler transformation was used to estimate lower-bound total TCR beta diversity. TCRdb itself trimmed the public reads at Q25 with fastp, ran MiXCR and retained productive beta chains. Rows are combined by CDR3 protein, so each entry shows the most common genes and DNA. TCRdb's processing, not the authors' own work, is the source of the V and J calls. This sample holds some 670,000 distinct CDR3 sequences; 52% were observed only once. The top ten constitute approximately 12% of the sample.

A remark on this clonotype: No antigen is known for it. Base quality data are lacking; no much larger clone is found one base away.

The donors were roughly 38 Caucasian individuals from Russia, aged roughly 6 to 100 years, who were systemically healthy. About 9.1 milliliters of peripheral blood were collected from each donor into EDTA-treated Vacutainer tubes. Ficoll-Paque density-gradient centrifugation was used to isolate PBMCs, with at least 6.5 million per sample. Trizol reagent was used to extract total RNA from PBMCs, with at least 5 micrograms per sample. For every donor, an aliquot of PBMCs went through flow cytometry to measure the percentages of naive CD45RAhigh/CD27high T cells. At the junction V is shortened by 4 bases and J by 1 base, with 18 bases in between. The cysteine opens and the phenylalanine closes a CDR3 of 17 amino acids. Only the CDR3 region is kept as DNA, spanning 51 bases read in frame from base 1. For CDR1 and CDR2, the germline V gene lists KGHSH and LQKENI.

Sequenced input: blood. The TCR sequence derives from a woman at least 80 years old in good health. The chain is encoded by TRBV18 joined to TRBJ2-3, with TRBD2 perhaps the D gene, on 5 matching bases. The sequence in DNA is TGTGCCAGCTCACGAATGATGACGGGGATTCGCACAGATACGCAGTATTTT. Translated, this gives CASSRMMTGIRTDTQYF.